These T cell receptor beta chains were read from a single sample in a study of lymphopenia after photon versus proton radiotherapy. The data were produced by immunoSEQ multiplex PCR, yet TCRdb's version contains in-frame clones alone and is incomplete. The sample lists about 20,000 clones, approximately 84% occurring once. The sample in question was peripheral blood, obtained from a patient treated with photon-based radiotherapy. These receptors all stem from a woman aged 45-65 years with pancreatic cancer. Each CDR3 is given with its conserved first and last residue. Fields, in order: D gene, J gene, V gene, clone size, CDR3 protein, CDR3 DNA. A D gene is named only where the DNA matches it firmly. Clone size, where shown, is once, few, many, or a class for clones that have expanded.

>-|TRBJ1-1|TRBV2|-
CASRDSAGATEAFF
TGTGCCAGCAGGGACAGTGCAGGGGCCACTGAAGCTTTCTTT
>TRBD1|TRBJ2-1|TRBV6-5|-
CASSLQGAGNEQFF
TGTGCCAGCAGTCTACAGGGGGCTGGCAATGAGCAGTTCTTC
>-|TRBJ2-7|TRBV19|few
CASSIGLSLYEQYF
TGTGCCAGTAGTATTGGTTTGTCCCTCTACGAGCAGTACTTC
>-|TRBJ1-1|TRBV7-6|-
CASSPGGGILNTEAFF
TGTGCCAGCAGCCCTGGGGGCGGAATCTTGAACACTGAAGCTTTCTTT
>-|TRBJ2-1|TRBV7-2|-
CASSLGNEQFF
TGTGCCAGCAGCTTAGGGAATGAGCAGTTCTTC
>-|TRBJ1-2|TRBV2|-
CASSEGREVIWVGYGYTF
TGTGCCAGCAGTGAAGGCAGGGAGGTCATCTGGGTAGGCTATGGCTACACCTTC
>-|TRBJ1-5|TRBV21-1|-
CASGLGVQISNQPQHF
TGTGCCAGCGGTTTGGGGGTCCAGATTAGCAATCAGCCCCAGCATTTT
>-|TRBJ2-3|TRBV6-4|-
CASSVGASTDTQYF
TGTGCCAGCTCGGTCGGGGCTAGCACAGATACGCAGTATTTT
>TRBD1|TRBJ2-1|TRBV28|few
CASSSLSGGAWDEQFF
TGTGCCAGCAGTTCTCTCTCAGGGGGCGCATGGGATGAGCAGTTCTTC
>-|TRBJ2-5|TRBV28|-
CASSPPVGETQYF
TGTGCCAGCAGTCCACCGGTTGGGGAGACCCAGTACTTC
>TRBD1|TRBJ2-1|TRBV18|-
CASSPDPGGEQFF
TGTGCCAGCTCACCCGATCCAGGGGGCGAGCAGTTCTTC
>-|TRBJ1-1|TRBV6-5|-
CASRIGNTEAFF
TGTGCCAGCAGAATCGGGAACACTGAAGCTTTCTTT
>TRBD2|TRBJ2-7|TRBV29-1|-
CSVDGLAGDYEQYF
TGCAGCGTTGACGGACTAGCGGGGGACTACGAGCAGTACTTC
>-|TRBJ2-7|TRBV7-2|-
CASSSGRREQYF
TGTGCCAGCAGCTCCGGACGCAGGGAGCAGTACTTC
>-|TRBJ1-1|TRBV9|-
CASSVEMRTEAFF
TGTGCCAGCAGCGTAGAGATGAGGACTGAAGCTTTCTTT
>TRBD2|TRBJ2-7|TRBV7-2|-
CASSPRESGINEQYF
TGTGCCAGCAGCCCCCGGGAGAGCGGGATCAACGAGCAGTACTTC
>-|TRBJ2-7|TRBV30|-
CAWGQSSYEQYF
TGTGCCTGGGGACAGTCCTCCTACGAGCAGTACTTC
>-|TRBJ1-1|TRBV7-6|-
CASSLRGGSTEAFF
TGTGCCAGCAGCCTTCGCGGAGGTAGCACTGAAGCTTTCTTT
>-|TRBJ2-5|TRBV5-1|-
CASSARGATEETQYF
TGCGCCAGCAGCGCCCGAGGCGCTACGGAAGAGACCCAGTACTTC
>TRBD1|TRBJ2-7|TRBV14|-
CASSPGQGIYEQYF
TGTGCCAGCAGCCCCGGACAGGGAATCTACGAGCAGTACTTC
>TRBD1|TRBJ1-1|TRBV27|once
CASSGDRLNTEAFF
TGTGCCAGCAGTGGGGACAGGCTGAACACTGAAGCTTTCTTT
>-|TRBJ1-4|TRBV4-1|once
CASSHFPGVPKAELFF
TGCGCCAGCAGCCATTTCCCCGGGGTCCCGAAGGCAGAACTGTTTTTT
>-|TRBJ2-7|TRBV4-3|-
CASSQERGSHYEQYF
TGCGCCAGCAGCCAAGAGAGGGGCAGCCACTACGAGCAGTACTTC
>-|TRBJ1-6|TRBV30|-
CAWNRGESPLHF
TGTGCCTGGAACCGGGGGGAGTCACCCCTCCACTTT
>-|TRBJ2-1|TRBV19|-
CATQPGGQKSYNEQFF
TGTGCCACTCAACCGGGGGGACAGAAATCCTACAATGAGCAGTTCTTC
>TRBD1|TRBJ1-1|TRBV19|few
CASSYRGNTEAFF
TGTGCCAGTAGTTACAGGGGGAACACTGAAGCTTTCTTT
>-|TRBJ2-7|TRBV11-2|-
CASSLAGSEQYF
TGTGCCAGCAGCTTAGCAGGGAGCGAGCAGTACTTC
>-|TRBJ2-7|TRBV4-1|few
CASSPRLGYEQYF
TGCGCCAGCAGCCCCAGACTCGGCTACGAGCAGTACTTC
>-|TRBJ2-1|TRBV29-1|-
CSANSPGTYNEQFF
TGCAGCGCCAATTCACCCGGGACATACAATGAGCAGTTCTTC
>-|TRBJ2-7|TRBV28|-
CASSPTEPPMEQYF
TGTGCCAGCAGCCCGACAGAGCCTCCCATGGAGCAGTACTTC
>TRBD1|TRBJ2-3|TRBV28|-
CASKGKDRVRDTQYF
TGTGCCAGCAAGGGGAAGGACAGGGTTCGAGATACGCAGTATTTT
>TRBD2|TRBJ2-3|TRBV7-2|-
CASRTGLLNTDTQYF
TGTGCCAGCAGGACGGGACTACTGAACACAGATACGCAGTATTTT
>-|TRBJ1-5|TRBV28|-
CASSLPPGTNNQPQHF
TGTGCCAGCAGTCTTCCCCCGGGGACTAACAATCAGCCCCAGCATTTT
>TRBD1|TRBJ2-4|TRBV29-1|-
CSAGTGVKNIQYF
TGCAGCGCAGGGACAGGGGTCAAAAACATTCAGTACTTC
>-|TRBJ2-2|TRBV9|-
CASSLIGAGELFF
TGTGCCAGCAGCCTCATCGGGGCCGGGGAGCTGTTTTTT
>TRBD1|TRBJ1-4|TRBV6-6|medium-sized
CASRTRQGSNEKLFF
TGTGCCAGCCGTACTCGACAGGGTTCTAATGAAAAACTGTTTTTT
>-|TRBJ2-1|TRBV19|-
CASKEQRYNEQFF
TGTGCCAGTAAAGAACAGCGCTACAATGAGCAGTTCTTC
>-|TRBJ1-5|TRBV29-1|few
CSVARGNNQPQHF
TGCAGCGTTGCCAGGGGCAACAATCAGCCCCAGCATTTT
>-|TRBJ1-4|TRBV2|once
CASSEGSRTNEKLFF
TGTGCCAGCAGTGAAGGGAGCAGGACTAATGAAAAACTGTTTTTT